The source of this TCR beta chain is a study of CD8+ T cells in alopecia areata. Trimming took off 1 base at V and 4 bases at J, with 8 bases between the two ends. CDR3 length equals 14 residues. The germline V gene has CDR1 SGHVS and CDR2 FNYEAQ. Reverse transcribed after extraction, RNA yielded cDNA as the sequencing template. Some clones are missing from TCRdb's copy, which holds only in-frame ones; the method was immunoSEQ multiplex PCR. The sample includes roughly 150,000 clones, less than 75% of them seen just once. The J gene is TRBJ1-5, the V gene TRBV7-6; D remains unclear. The sequence derives from a human donor in good health. The sequencing sample was made of CD8+ T cells sorted from blood. The CDR3 sequence is CASSLGDGNQPQHF. CDR3 coding DNA: TGTGCCAGCAGCTTAGGAGACGGGAATCAGCCCCAGCATTTT.